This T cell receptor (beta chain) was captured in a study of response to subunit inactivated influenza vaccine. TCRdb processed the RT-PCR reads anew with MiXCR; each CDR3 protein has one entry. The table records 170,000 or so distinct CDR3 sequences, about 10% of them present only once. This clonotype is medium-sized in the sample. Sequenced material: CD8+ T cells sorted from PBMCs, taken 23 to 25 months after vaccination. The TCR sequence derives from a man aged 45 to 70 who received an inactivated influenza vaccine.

CDR3 in DNA: TGTGCCAGCAGTTTTGAGGGCCAAGGGTACGAGCAGTACTTC. It translates to CASSFEGQGYEQYF. V usage is TRBV28 and J usage is TRBJ2-7, with TRBD2 as a possible D gene (5 bases). V lost 3 bases and J 4 bases, leaving 13 bases between the germline ends. Germline CDR1 reads MDHEN; CDR2 reads SYDVKM. This CDR3 comprises 14 residues.